This passage covers 27 T cell receptor beta chains from one sample sequenced in a study of T cells in localized non-small cell lung cancer. Repertoires were generated with immunoSEQ multiplex PCR, while TCRdb's copy carries only in-frame clones and drops some. The table lists over 40,000 clones, over 80% of them singletons. This specimen consisted of peripheral blood mononuclear cells, obtained before any cancer treatment. These receptors were obtained from a man between 40 and 75 years old with stage III lung adenocarcinoma.

The chain joins TRBV7-9 to TRBJ2-2; 10 bases match TRBD1. CDR1 and CDR2 from the germline V gene are SEHNR and FQNEAQ (reference sequence). The CDR3 totals 15 residues. The V gene end was trimmed by 5 bases and the J gene end by 6 bases; junction bases not matched to a gene: 6. The chain's CDR3 is CASSKTTGGPGELFF. CDR3 sequence (DNA): TGTGCCAGCAGCAAGACGACAGGGGGCCCCGGGGAGCTGTTTTTT.

The chain is built from TRBV13 and TRBJ1-2; tentatively, D is TRBD1 (6 bases). The V gene's germline CDR1 is PRHDT and CDR2 FYEKMQ (reference sequence). The CDR3 is made up of 17 amino acids. Trimming cost V 2 bases and J 6 bases, with 22 bases left between them. Here the CDR3 reads CASSLPGAGGASDGYTF. The CDR3, as DNA: TGTGCCAGCAGCTTACCGGGGGCTGGCGGGGCTTCGGATGGCTACACCTTC.

The rearrangement links TRBV6-1 to TRBJ2-6; D is uncertain. V shed 7 bases and J shed 4 bases, with 11 bases lying between them. In germline, CDR1 is MNHNS, CDR2 SASEGT. This CDR3 has 14 amino acids. Here the CDR3 reads CASIVDRGANVLTF. The CDR3 nucleotides read TGTGCCAGCATAGTGGACCGAGGGGCCAACGTCCTGACTTTC.

This clone was detected once. The chain carries TRBV9 and TRBJ2-3, with 13 bases matching TRBD2. Losses at the gene ends were 0 bases for V and 6 bases for J; bases not matched to a gene: 4. Germline-derived CDR1 and CDR2 are SGDLS and YYNGEE. This CDR3 contains 16 residues. CDR3 sequence: CASSVGLAGGSDTQYF. CDR3 in DNA: TGTGCCAGCAGCGTAGGACTAGCGGGGGGAAGTGATACGCAGTATTTT.

The V gene is TRBV7-3, the J gene TRBJ2-3; no reliable D call. V gave up 2 bases and J gave up 2 bases, with 5 bases separating them. Per the germline V gene, CDR1 is SGHTA and CDR2 is FQGTGA. The CDR3 has 13 residues. Here the CDR3 DNA reads TGTGCCAGCAGCTTAGAGTACACAGATACGCAGTATTTT. Protein product: CASSLEYTDTQYF.

The V call is TRBV18, the J call TRBJ2-3; D uncertain. V shed 3 bases and J shed 0 bases, with 4 bases lying between them. The germline V gene has CDR1 KGHSH and CDR2 LQKENI. The CDR3 is 13 amino acids. Here the CDR3 reads CASSPQSTDTQYF. The CDR3 DNA is TGTGCCAGCTCACCCCAAAGCACAGATACGCAGTATTTT.

The chain uses TRBV5-1 and TRBJ2-2, with TRBD1 matching 7 bases. The CDR3 length is 15 residues. Germline V gene sequence: CDR1 SGHRS, CDR2 YFSETQ. The V gene end was trimmed by 2 bases and the J gene end by 6 bases; junction bases not matched to a gene: 7. CDR3 bases: TGCGCCAGCAGCTTTACAGGGGTCGTCGCCGGGGAGCTGTTTTTT. Protein sequence: CASSFTGVVAGELFF.

The rearrangement joins TRBV9 to TRBJ2-1, with 9 bases that match TRBD2. The V gene's germline CDR1 is SGDLS and CDR2 YYNGEE. Trimming removed 1 base from V and 9 bases from J; junction bases left unmatched: 8. The length of the CDR3 is 15 residues. The CDR3 protein is CASSVLSGRSVEQFF. The DNA for the CDR3 is TGTGCCAGCAGCGTACTTAGCGGGAGATCGGTTGAGCAGTTCTTC.

The rearrangement uses TRBV19 and TRBJ2-2; 8 bases map to TRBD1. V gave up 2 bases and J gave up 6 bases; unmatched junction bases: 5. This CDR3 has 15 amino acids. CDR1 is LNHDA and CDR2 is SQIVND in the germline V gene (reference sequence). The CDR3 reads CASSITQGAAGELFF. Here the CDR3 DNA reads TGTGCCAGTAGTATAACTCAGGGGGCGGCCGGGGAGCTGTTTTTT.

This chain links TRBV5-4 with TRBJ2-6, with 7 nucleotides matching TRBD2. V dropped 4 bases and J dropped 1; count of bases not matched to a gene: 5. The CDR3 has 16 residues. CDR1 SGHNT and CDR2 YYREEE come from the germline V gene (reference sequence). The DNA of the CDR3 is TGTGCCAGCAGCCCTGGGAGGGAGTCTGGGGCCAACGTCCTGACTTTC. Translating gives CASSPGRESGANVLTF. Looking up the rest from reference TRBV5-4 and TRBJ2-6 gives the full variable domain: ETGVTQSPTHLIKTRGQQVTLRCSSQSGHNTVSWYQQALGQGPQFIFQYYREEENGRGNFPPRFSGLQFPNYSSELNVNALELDDSALYLCASSPGRESGANVLTFGAGSRLTVL.

V gene TRBV19 combines with J gene TRBJ2-7; 7 bases align to TRBD2. Germline CDR1 is LNHDA and CDR2 is SQIVND (reference sequence). The V and J ends lost 3 bases and 0 bases, in that order; junction bases with no gene match: 5. This CDR3 region has 15 residues. The CDR3 spells CASSISGTTSYEQYF. In DNA, the CDR3 is TGTGCCAGTAGTATTTCCGGGACTACCTCCTACGAGCAGTACTTC.

The chain employs TRBV9 and TRBJ2-5; 7 positions match TRBD1. Germline loops: CDR1 SGDLS, CDR2 YYNGEE. The V gene end was trimmed by 2 bases and the J gene end by 2 bases; junction bases not matched to a gene: 3. CDR3 length: 14 residues. The CDR3 region has the DNA TGTGCCAGCAGCGTCGGGACAGATCAAGAGACCCAGTACTTC. Translating gives CASSVGTDQETQYF.

The V call is TRBV7-8, the J call TRBJ1-2; 7 bases line up with TRBD1. This CDR3 spans 13 amino acids. V was pared by 1 base and J by 12 bases, with 8 bases of the junction left unmatched. Germline assignment: CDR1 SGHVS and CDR2 FQNEAQ. The chain's CDR3 is CASSLVTGAANTF. For the CDR3, the DNA is TGTGCCAGCAGCTTAGTCACAGGGGCGGCCAACACCTTC.

The gene calls are TRBV28 and TRBJ2-3; D may be TRBD2 (6 bases). The CDR3 has 15 amino acids. Trimming stripped 7 bases from V and 4 bases from J, with 18 bases between. CDR1 is MDHEN, CDR2 SYDVKM, per germline. The chain's CDR3 is CASNPGSYPADTQYF. CDR3 bases: TGTGCCAGCAACCCCGGGAGCTACCCAGCAGATACGCAGTATTTT. Filled out from reference TRBV28 and TRBJ2-3, the complete variable domain reads DVKVTQSSRYLVKRTGEKVFLECVQDMDHENMFWYRQDPGLGLRLIYFSYDVKMKEKGDIPEGYSVSREKKERFSLILESASTNQTSMYLCASNPGSYPADTQYFGPGTRLTVL.

This clone has only one observation. The V and J genes are TRBV7-7 and TRBJ2-2; D is unclear. The ends were cut back, 5 bases at V and 1 base at J, with 8 bases in the middle. Germline lookup yields CDR1 SSHAT and CDR2 FNYEAQ (reference sequence). The CDR3 runs 14 residues. CDR3 amino acids: CASSQDENTGELFF. The CDR3 region has the DNA TGTGCCAGCAGCCAAGATGAGAACACCGGGGAGCTGTTTTTT.

V is TRBV18 and J is TRBJ2-1; no firm D call. The germline gives CDR1 KGHSH, CDR2 LQKENI. V lost 2 bases, J lost 0 bases, and 11 bases lay in between. The CDR3 sequence is 16 residues long. The DNA for the CDR3 is TGTGCCAGCTCACCATCACGGCCCAGCTCCTACAATGAGCAGTTCTTC. It is translated as CASSPSRPSSYNEQFF.

The CDR3 sequence is CASSKFGQFGTQYF. The CDR3 DNA follows: TGTGCCAGCAGCAAATTCGGGCAGTTTGGTACGCAGTATTTT. The V call is TRBV21-1, the J call TRBJ2-3. TRBV21-1 is a documented pseudogene. CDR3 length: 14 amino acids.

The chain joins TRBV28 to TRBJ2-7; 11 bases agree with TRBD2. The CDR3 runs 15 residues. Trimming at V came to 5 bases and at J to 4 bases, leaving 7 bases not matched to a gene. Germline CDR1 reads MDHEN; CDR2 reads SYDVKM. The CDR3 nucleotides are TGTGCCAGCAGTACCGCTAGCGGGAGGATTTACGAGCAGTACTTC. This sequence encodes CASSTASGRIYEQYF.

The chain uses TRBV7-3 and TRBJ2-1; the match to TRBD2 covers 9 bases. Trimming at V came to 1 base and at J to 10 bases, leaving 8 bases not matched to a gene. The CDR3 loop spans 15 amino acids. Looked up from germline, CDR1 is SGHTA and CDR2 is FQGTGA. In DNA form, the CDR3 reads TGTGCCAGCAGCTTAAGGGCTAGCGGGGCCCAGGAGCAGTTCTTC. It encodes CASSLRASGAQEQFF.

This sequence joins TRBV4-3 and TRBJ1-3; 10 bases match TRBD1. Trimming cost V 0 bases and J 4 bases; bases outside gene matches: 9. Germline V gene lookup returns CDR1 LGHNA and CDR2 YSLEER. The CDR3 is 18 residues long. The CDR3 sequence is CASSQDRRGQGLGNTIYF. As DNA, the CDR3 is TGCGCCAGCAGCCAAGATCGTAGGGGACAGGGGCTCGGAAACACCATATATTTT.

V gene TRBV4-1 combines with J gene TRBJ1-6; tentatively, D is TRBD1 (6 bases). Germline-derived CDR1 and CDR2 are MGHRA and YSYEKL. The CDR3 consists of 16 residues. The V end lost 4 bases, the J end lost 5 bases, and 15 bases lay between the germline ends. The CDR3 protein is CASSLENRVDNSPLHF. The DNA for the CDR3 is TGCGCCAGCAGCCTCGAGAACAGGGTAGATAATTCACCCCTCCACTTT.

This chain connects TRBV2 to TRBJ1-6, with TRBD1 as a possible D gene (6 bases). This CDR3 is 14 amino acids long. V dropped 6 bases and J dropped 12 bases, with 18 bases sitting between them. From germline, CDR1 is SNHLY and CDR2 FYNNEI. CDR3 protein: CASSTGTPSGPLHF. In nucleotides, the CDR3 is TGTGCCAGCAGCACCGGGACACCCAGCGGACCCCTCCACTTT.

V is TRBV5-1 and J is TRBJ2-3, with 14 nucleotides matching TRBD2. V trimming: 3 bases; J trimming: 5 bases; junction bases outside the gene matches: 2. This CDR3 has 15 residues. Germline CDR1 is SGHRS and CDR2 is YFSETQ. The CDR3 protein is CASSSGLAGGDTQYF. The DNA of the CDR3 is TGCGCCAGCAGCTCCGGACTAGCGGGAGGAGATACGCAGTATTTT.

This clone was detected ten times or more. This chain uses TRBV10-3 with TRBJ2-1, with D possibly called TRBD1 or TRBD2 (5 bases each). CDR3 length equals 14 residues. Trimming removed 7 bases from V and 9 bases from J, with 19 bases in between. Germline lookup yields CDR1 ENHRY and CDR2 SYGVKD. CDR3 bases: TGTGCCATCAAACCGGGACCCTCTGTGGGTGAGCAGTTCTTC. This sequence encodes CAIKPGPSVGEQFF.

The chain couples TRBV19 to TRBJ1-3; D uncertain. Germline V gene sequence: CDR1 LNHDA, CDR2 SQIVND (reference sequence). The V gene lost 0 bases and the J gene lost 0 bases, with 6 bases spanning the gap. This CDR3 spans 15 amino acids. CDR3 loop: CASSIDFLSGNTIYF. CDR3 bases: TGTGCCAGTAGTATAGATTTCCTCTCTGGAAACACCATATATTTT.

The rearrangement links TRBV7-2 to TRBJ1-5; a possible D gene is TRBD1 (5 bases). The CDR3 runs 14 residues. The V gene's germline CDR1 is SGHTA and CDR2 FQGNSA. Trimming took off 5 bases at V and 9 bases at J, with 17 bases between the two ends. The CDR3 nucleotides are TGTGCCAGCAGCCTTAGTGGGGGACGTCGGCCCCAGCATTTT. Its protein is CASSLSGGRRPQHF.

The chain is built from TRBV11-3 and TRBJ2-7; D remains ambiguous. This CDR3 is 13 amino acids long. V was shortened by 0 bases and J by 5 bases, with 8 bases between the two germline ends. Per the germline V gene, CDR1 is SGHNT and CDR2 is YENEEA. CDR3 sequence reads: CASSLDFEDEQYF. Written as DNA, the CDR3 is TGTGCCAGCAGCTTAGATTTCGAGGACGAGCAGTACTTC.